Shown below are 10 T cell receptor beta chains from a single sample sequenced in a study of T cell repertoires in cytomegalovirus infection (dated by TCRdb to the late 2010s). Read against the paper, the sample's treatment or condition label means: in vitro stimulation with specific CMV peptide epitopes to enrich CMV-specific T cells. No cognate antigen is known for these TCRs. The data were produced on an Illumina HiSeq 1500. TCRdb cleaned the public reads at Q25 with fastp, built clones with MiXCR and kept in-frame beta chains. Under each unique CDR3 protein, matching rows form one entry showing the most common genes and DNA. In this sample the table shows approximately 910,000 distinct CDR3 sequences, approximately 33% of which occur a single time. Roughly 12% of the sample lies in the top ten. The sequences come from cultured CD8+ T cells from PBMCs, collected from culture after CMV antigen stimulation. Receptor source: a human donor in good health (CMV status not recorded). Some clones in this sample may be carry-over from other donors' samples.

This clonotype appeared a few times. This rearrangement joins TRBV7-9 to TRBJ1-5, with 7 bases identical to TRBD1. Unmatched junction bases numbered 11, after V lost 5 bases and J lost 10 bases. CDR3 length equals 14 residues. The V gene's germline CDR1 is SEHNR and CDR2 FQNEAQ (reference sequence). The CDR3 protein is CASSIPGGDPPQHF. The CDR3 DNA follows: TGTGCCAGCAGCATCCCAGGGGGGGATCCCCCCCAGCATTTT.

The V and J genes are TRBV5-4 and TRBJ1-2; 9 bases agree with TRBD1. J gave up 6 bases and V 4 bases, and 7 bases lay outside the gene matches. The germline CDR1 and CDR2 sequences are SGHNT and YYREEE (reference sequence). The CDR3 has 14 amino acids. The CDR3 is CASSRDREENGYTF. CDR3 coding DNA: TGTGCCAGCAGCCGGGACAGGGAAGAGAATGGCTACACCTTC.

This clonotype was seen more than once but under ten times. This chain uses TRBV7-9 with TRBJ1-4, with D hard to call. Germline-derived CDR1 and CDR2 are SEHNR and FQNEAQ (reference sequence). Trimming removed 5 bases from V and 0 bases from J, with 13 bases in between. The CDR3 covers 16 residues. Here the CDR3 DNA reads TGTGCCAGCAGCGGCGGAACCCAGGCAACTAATGAAAAACTGTTTTTT. It yields the protein CASSGGTQATNEKLFF.

This clonotype was counted a few times. This rearrangement joins TRBV12-5 to TRBJ2-3; D is unresolved. V lost 6 bases and J lost 2, with 3 bases in between. This CDR3 spans 11 amino acids. CDR1 LGHNT and CDR2 FRNRAP come from the germline V gene. CDR3 sequence reads: CASGFTDTQYF. In DNA, the CDR3 is TGTGCTAGTGGGTTCACAGATACGCAGTATTTT.

This clonotype has a count of ten or more. The V gene is TRBV7-2, the J gene TRBJ1-1; 7 bases map to TRBD1. Losses at the gene ends were 5 bases for V and 0 bases for J; bases not matched to a gene: 18. Germline V CDR1 and CDR2: SGHTA, FQGNSA. This CDR3 comprises 19 residues. The CDR3: CASSPRGTVGGWVNTEAFF. The CDR3 region has the DNA TGTGCCAGCAGCCCCCGAGGGACAGTGGGAGGTTGGGTGAACACTGAAGCTTTCTTT.

The CDR3 nucleotides read TGTGCCAGCAGTTTAAGGCCGACCTCCGGGGAGCAGTACTTC. It is translated as CASSLRPTSGEQYF. This chain joins TRBV12-3 or TRBV12-4 and TRBJ2-7, with D unresolved. CDR3 length: 14 residues. V was shortened by 2 bases and J by 7 bases, with 15 bases between the two germline ends.

The J gene is TRBJ2-7, the V gene TRBV20-1, with 8 bases fitting TRBD2. Germline loops: CDR1 DFQATT, CDR2 SNEGSKA (reference sequence). This CDR3 spans 15 amino acids. The trim removed 4 bases at V and 3 bases at J, leaving 11 bases unmatched. The CDR3 loop is CSATATGGIVYEQYF. For the CDR3, the DNA is TGCAGTGCTACCGCTACGGGGGGGATAGTCTACGAGCAGTACTTC.

This clonotype has only a few counts. This chain joins TRBV12-3 or TRBV12-4 and TRBJ2-5; 12 bases fit TRBD2. The length of the CDR3 is 16 residues. V was pared by 5 bases and J by 1 base, with 5 bases of the junction left unmatched. The CDR3 spells CASSLGLAGPQETQYF. DNA of the CDR3: TGTGCCAGCAGTCTCGGACTAGCGGGGCCCCAAGAGACCCAGTACTTC.

This clonotype was detected only a few times. The rearrangement joins TRBV25-1 to TRBJ2-1; 8 positions agree with TRBD1. The germline V gene encodes CDR1 MGHDK and CDR2 SYGVNS. The CDR3 has 15 amino acids. J lost 2 bases, V lost 2 bases, and 2 bases had no gene match. The CDR3 region is CASSETDRAYNEQFF. The DNA for the CDR3 is TGTGCCAGCAGTGAAACGGACAGGGCCTACAATGAGCAGTTCTTC.

This clonotype was detected only a few times. J is TRBJ2-7 and V is TRBV2; 8 positions agree with TRBD1. Germline trimming cut 8 bases from V and 1 base from J; bases unmatched to any gene: 10. Germline V CDR1 and CDR2: SNHLY, FYNNEI. The CDR3 has 15 amino acids. DNA for the CDR3: TGTGCCAGCTTTATGTCCAGGGGGCTTTCCTACGAGCAGTACTTC. Amino acids: CASFMSRGLSYEQYF.